This T cell receptor (beta chain) was profiled in a study of blood T cell repertoires in COVID-19 (dated by TCRdb to the early 2020s). Background on the whole study: Samples from collaborators originated in the United States, Italy and Spain and spanned both the acute and convalescent phases of COVID-19. The dataset comprised deeply sampled blood TCRbeta repertoires from subjects exposed to, actively infected with, or recovered from COVID-19. The samples were drawn from the first 160 participants of the ongoing ImmuneRACE study and from 1,254 subjects provided by 6 global collaborators. Sample metadata almost always included a de-identified subject ID, COVID-19 status, age in years and sex. The repertoires were released in a freely available public database meant as a resource for research on the immune response to SARS-CoV-2. The material from the prospective study consisted of cDNA or gDNA derived from T cells, B-cell-depleted T cells, or PBMCs. Where HLA class I and class II types were available, the types were taken from metadata supplied by the sample provider, not from assay-based typing.

TCRbeta CDR3 regions were amplified from genomic DNA using the immunoSEQ Assay, a bias-controlled multiplex PCR. Turning to the authors' computational methods: Nucleated cell counts per sample were estimated from amplification of reference gene primers within the assay. To quantify the absolute abundance of each unique TCRbeta CDR3 rearrangement, sequence reads were collapsed and filtered. For each sample, productive Simpson clonality was calculated as the square root of Simpson's diversity index over productive rearrangements. TCRdb stores this immuneACCESS table with in-frame sequences only. Part of the clones is absent; in the studies checked, under half of the shortfall reflects unresolved V genes, and no reason is known for the rest. V, J and clone size reflect that table, while D and trimming were determined from the DNA. The table for this sample lists more than 100,000 clones; around three quarters of them were counted only once. The top ten constitute approximately 3.9% of the sample.

V is cut back by 3 bases and J by 7 bases, with 10 bases in the junction unmatched. CDR1 SGHTA and CDR2 FQGNSA are derived from the germline V gene. CDR3 length: 15 amino acids, cysteine to phenylalanine. The sequence is cut down to CDR3 DNA, 45 bases in frame from base 1. Remarks on this clone: Its antigen remains undetermined. The sample holds no much larger clone one base away, and base qualities are not on file.

General conclusions and limits of the study: How much clinical and demographic metadata was included differed by source and by participant, and the metadata was provided uncurated.

Collaborating institutions collected whole blood in K2EDTA tubes following their own protocols. For TCRbeta analysis, collaborators shipped samples as frozen whole blood, isolated PBMCs, or DNA extracted from either of those sample types. The sequencing input was peripheral blood. The TCR originated in a woman aged 80 or over with acute or convalescent COVID-19. The rearrangement joined TRBV7-2 to TRBJ1-2; 8 bases in between match TRBD1. The sequenced DNA: TGTGCCAGCAGCTTGGAACAGGGGGTTTGGAGTGGCTACACCTTC. Its product reads: CASSLEQGVWSGYTF.